The clone carrying this TCR beta chain was seen only once. The data are from a study of siplizumab effects on memory and regulatory T cells. Here immunoSEQ multiplex PCR was the method, and the copy in TCRdb shows in-frame clones only, minus some. The sample lists about 91,000 clones; roughly 96% were seen once. The CDR3 covers 15 residues. Germline CDR1 is MGHRA and CDR2 is YSYEKL. V was clipped by 4 bases and J by 8 bases; unmatched bases: 12. Unstimulated naive, memory, effector memory and TEMRA subsets were subjected to sequencing in three donor pairs. The sample was naive CD4+ T cells sorted from blood. The sequence came from a human donor in good health. The rearrangement links TRBV4-1 to TRBJ1-2; TRBD1 matches at 8 bases. The CDR3 nucleotides read TGCGCCAGCAGCCTCACATCCGACAGGGGTTGGGGCTACACCTTC. It is translated as CASSLTSDRGWGYTF.